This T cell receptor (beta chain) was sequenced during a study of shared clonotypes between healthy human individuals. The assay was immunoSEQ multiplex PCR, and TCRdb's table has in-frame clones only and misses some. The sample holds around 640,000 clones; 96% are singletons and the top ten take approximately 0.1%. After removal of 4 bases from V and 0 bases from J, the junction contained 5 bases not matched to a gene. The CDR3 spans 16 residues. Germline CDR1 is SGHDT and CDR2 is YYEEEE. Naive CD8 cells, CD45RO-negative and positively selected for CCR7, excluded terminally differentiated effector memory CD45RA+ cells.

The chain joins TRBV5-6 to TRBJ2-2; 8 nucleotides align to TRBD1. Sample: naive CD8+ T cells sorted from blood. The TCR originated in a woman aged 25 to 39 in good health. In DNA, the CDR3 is TGTGCCAGCAGCCAGGACAGGGCGGCGAACACCGGGGAGCTGTTTTTT. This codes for CASSQDRAANTGELFF.